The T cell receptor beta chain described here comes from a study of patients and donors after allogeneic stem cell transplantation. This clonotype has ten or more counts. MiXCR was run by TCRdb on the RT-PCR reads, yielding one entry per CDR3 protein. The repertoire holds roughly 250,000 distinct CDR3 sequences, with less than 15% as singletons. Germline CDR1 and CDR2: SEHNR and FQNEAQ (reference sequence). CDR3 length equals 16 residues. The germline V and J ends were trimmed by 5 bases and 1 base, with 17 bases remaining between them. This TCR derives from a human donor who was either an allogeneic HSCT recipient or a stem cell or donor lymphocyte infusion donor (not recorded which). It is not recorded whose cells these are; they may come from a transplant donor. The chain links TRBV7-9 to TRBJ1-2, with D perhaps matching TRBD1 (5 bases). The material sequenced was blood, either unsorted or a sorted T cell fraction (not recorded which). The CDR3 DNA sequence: TGTGCCAGCAGCCAAGACGGGGAGGGGCGTAACTATGGCTACACCTTC. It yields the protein CASSQDGEGRNYGYTF.